The present entry profiles one T cell receptor (beta chain) with its context. The antigen is undetermined. This entry belongs to a study of CD8+CD57+ T cells in acquired aplastic anemia. Background on the study: Mean DNA quantity obtained from sorted CD4+ and CD8+ cells was about 3 ug. Study findings and constraints: Found in both controls and patients were approximately 30 CD8+ CDR3 sequences. Patients and controls were not found to differ significantly in CD8+ Simpson's diversity.

Genomic DNA provided the template from which TCR beta VDJ and CDR3 profiles were obtained. TCRdb fed the reads into MiXCR, producing one record per CDR3 protein. Of more than 250,000 distinct CDR3 sequences listed, about 56% were seen once; the top ten hold around 8%. Sequencing was performed on sorted CD4+, CD8+, or CD8+CD57+ T cells (not recorded which) from PBMCs. This TCR was sampled from a human donor with severe aplastic anemia or a healthy control (not recorded which).

The CDR3 bases are TGCGCCAGCAGTGAGAGCGGGTCCACAGATACGCAGTATTTT. Translated: CASSESGSTDTQYF. The J gene is TRBJ2-3, the V gene TRBV10-2, with a tentative D call TRBD2 (6 bases). V was shortened by 2 bases and J by 2 bases, with 8 bases between the two germline ends. The CDR3 is 14 amino acids. Per germline, CDR1 WSHSY and CDR2 SAAADI.